The present TCR beta chain was sequenced within a study of T-cell memory formation after mild COVID-19. The CDR3 has 15 residues. The V end was cut by 4 bases, the J end by 2 bases, with 14 bases between. The germline V gene has CDR1 LGHDT and CDR2 YNNKEL (reference sequence). This clonotype was found many times. TCRdb itself ran the 5' RACE reads through MiXCR, one entry per CDR3 protein. The table records about 350,000 distinct CDR3 sequences, roughly 19% of them present only once. This chain joins TRBV3-1 and TRBJ2-5; D is perhaps TRBD2 (6 bases). The source material was PBMCs or a T cell subset sorted from them (not recorded which). The receptor was isolated from a man aged 18 to 35 who had mild COVID-19 (a few samples of this study predate the infection). Cell type and time point are not known. CDR3 residues: CASSLTASGQETQYF. In DNA, the CDR3 is TGTGCCAGCAGCCTCACCGCCAGCGGGCAAGAGACCCAGTACTTC.